The rows below give T cell receptor beta chains drawn from one sample of a study of patients and donors after allogeneic stem cell transplantation. MiXCR, applied by TCRdb to the RT-PCR reads, yields one record per CDR3 protein. The sample lists about 960,000 distinct CDR3 sequences; roughly 17% were seen once. Sequencing input: blood, either unsorted or a sorted T cell fraction (not recorded which). The receptors originated from a human donor who was either an allogeneic HSCT recipient or a stem cell or donor lymphocyte infusion donor (not recorded which). It is not recorded whose cells these are; they may come from a transplant donor. Each CDR3 is given with its conserved first and last residue. Fields, in order: clone size, V gene, J gene, D gene, CDR3 protein, CDR3 DNA. D genes are given only for firm matches. The size field is filled for only some rows; it gives once, few, many or a size class.

abundance: NA; v_gene: TRBV20-1; j_gene: TRBJ1-2; d_gene: TRBD1; CDR3aa: CSARPQGAPLGYTF; CDR3nt: TGCAGTGCTAGGCCCCAGGGGGCGCCCCTAGGCTACACCTTC
abundance: few; v_gene: TRBV6-2/TRBV6-3; j_gene: TRBJ2-6; d_gene: NA; CDR3aa: CASSYGQSAGANVLTF; CDR3nt: TGTGCCAGCAGTTACGGACAGAGTGCTGGGGCCAACGTCCTGACTTTC
abundance: few; v_gene: TRBV20-1; j_gene: TRBJ2-7; d_gene: TRBD2; CDR3aa: CSARDRASGLYEQYF; CDR3nt: TGCAGTGCTAGAGATCGGGCTAGCGGGTTGTACGAGCAGTACTTC
abundance: few; v_gene: TRBV2; j_gene: TRBJ1-4; d_gene: NA; CDR3aa: CASTSGREKLFF; CDR3nt: TGTGCCAGCACCTCTGGGCGTGAAAAACTGTTTTTT
abundance: NA; v_gene: TRBV20-1; j_gene: TRBJ2-5; d_gene: TRBD2; CDR3aa: CSAREIGRAVAGKTQYF; CDR3nt: TGCAGTGCTAGAGAGATCGGGAGGGCCGTGGCAGGGAAGACCCAGTACTTC
abundance: NA; v_gene: TRBV6-1; j_gene: TRBJ1-2; d_gene: NA; CDR3aa: CASRRSRANYGYTF; CDR3nt: TGTGCCAGCAGGAGATCAAGAGCTAACTATGGCTACACCTTC
abundance: many; v_gene: TRBV12-3/TRBV12-4; j_gene: TRBJ2-1; d_gene: NA; CDR3aa: CASSPRLDEQFF; CDR3nt: TGTGCCAGCAGCCCACGGCTCGATGAGCAGTTCTTC
abundance: few; v_gene: TRBV6-5; j_gene: TRBJ2-5; d_gene: TRBD2; CDR3aa: CASSYSSSRGGETQYF; CDR3nt: TGTGCCAGCAGTTACTCGTCGTCTCGGGGAGGGGAGACCCAGTACTTC
abundance: few; v_gene: TRBV7-2; j_gene: TRBJ2-7; d_gene: TRBD2; CDR3aa: CASSPTSGRLYEQYF; CDR3nt: TGTGCCAGCAGCCCGACTAGCGGTCGCCTGTACGAGCAGTACTTC
abundance: NA; v_gene: TRBV9; j_gene: TRBJ2-4; d_gene: NA; CDR3aa: CASSGTRGTMLAKNIQYF; CDR3nt: TGTGCCAGCAGCGGAACACGGGGAACGATGTTAGCCAAAAACATTCAGTACTTC
abundance: NA; v_gene: TRBV7-3; j_gene: TRBJ2-2; d_gene: TRBD2; CDR3aa: CASSLSRGVGELFF; CDR3nt: TGTGCCAGCAGCTTGTCGCGGGGGGTCGGGGAGCTGTTTTTT
abundance: few; v_gene: TRBV10-3; j_gene: TRBJ1-3; d_gene: NA; CDR3aa: CAISESGSGNTIYF; CDR3nt: TGTGCCATCAGTGAGTCTGGAAGTGGAAACACCATATATTTT
abundance: NA; v_gene: TRBV7-3; j_gene: TRBJ2-1; d_gene: TRBD2; CDR3aa: CASSYTSGGRNEQFF; CDR3nt: TGTGCCAGCAGCTATACTAGCGGGGGACGCAATGAGCAGTTCTTC
abundance: NA; v_gene: TRBV12-3/TRBV12-4; j_gene: TRBJ1-1; d_gene: NA; CDR3aa: CASSYVGIGAFF; CDR3nt: TGTGCCAGCAGTTACGTGGGAATCGGAGCTTTCTTT
abundance: many; v_gene: TRBV5-1; j_gene: TRBJ2-5; d_gene: NA; CDR3aa: CASRIAILQETQYF; CDR3nt: TGCGCCAGCAGAATTGCCATTCTCCAAGAGACCCAGTACTTC
abundance: many; v_gene: TRBV3-1; j_gene: TRBJ2-7; d_gene: NA; CDR3aa: CASSQTGPSYEQYF; CDR3nt: TGTGCCAGCAGCCAAACAGGCCCAAGCTACGAGCAGTACTTC
abundance: few; v_gene: TRBV7-8; j_gene: TRBJ1-5; d_gene: NA; CDR3aa: CASSLVAGGAQPQHF; CDR3nt: TGTGCCAGCAGCTTAGTAGCAGGTGGGGCGCAGCCCCAGCATTTT
abundance: NA; v_gene: TRBV5-1; j_gene: TRBJ2-3; d_gene: TRBD2; CDR3aa: CASSLASREWTDTQYF; CDR3nt: TGCGCCAGCAGCTTGGCCTCGCGGGAGTGGACAGATACGCAGTATTTT
abundance: NA; v_gene: TRBV11-1; j_gene: TRBJ2-1; d_gene: TRBD2; CDR3aa: CASSLGLAWNEQFF; CDR3nt: TGTGCCAGCAGCTTGGGACTAGCGTGGAATGAGCAGTTCTTC
abundance: few; v_gene: TRBV6-5; j_gene: TRBJ1-2; d_gene: NA; CDR3aa: CASSYSTGRGYGYTF; CDR3nt: TGTGCCAGCAGTTACTCGACGGGGCGAGGCTATGGCTACACCTTC
abundance: NA; v_gene: TRBV7-7; j_gene: TRBJ2-1; d_gene: NA; CDR3aa: CASSLGVGDEQFF; CDR3nt: TGTGCCAGCAGCTTAGGGGTAGGCGATGAGCAGTTCTTC
abundance: NA; v_gene: TRBV11-3; j_gene: TRBJ1-2; d_gene: TRBD1; CDR3aa: CASSFDRVDYGYTF; CDR3nt: TGTGCCAGCAGCTTCGACAGGGTTGACTATGGCTACACCTTC
abundance: few; v_gene: TRBV30; j_gene: TRBJ1-3; d_gene: NA; CDR3aa: CAWSGRGKAGNTIYF; CDR3nt: TGTGCCTGGAGTGGGAGGGGAAAGGCTGGAAACACCATATATTTT
abundance: NA; v_gene: TRBV12-3/TRBV12-4; j_gene: TRBJ1-2; d_gene: NA; CDR3aa: CASSPRAGPYGYTF; CDR3nt: TGTGCCAGCAGTCCCCGGGCAGGCCCCTATGGCTACACCTTC
abundance: NA; v_gene: TRBV6-1; j_gene: TRBJ2-1; d_gene: TRBD2; CDR3aa: CASSEIGSGGAYNEQFF; CDR3nt: TGTGCCAGCAGTGAAATTGGGTCGGGGGGGGCCTACAATGAGCAGTTCTTC
abundance: NA; v_gene: TRBV6-1; j_gene: TRBJ2-7; d_gene: NA; CDR3aa: CAIRDGTLSSYEQYF; CDR3nt: TGTGCCATCCGCGACGGGACCCTGAGCTCCTACGAGCAGTACTTC
abundance: NA; v_gene: TRBV29-1; j_gene: TRBJ1-1; d_gene: NA; CDR3aa: CSVEVREVNTEAFF; CDR3nt: TGCAGCGTTGAAGTCAGGGAGGTGAACACTGAAGCTTTCTTT
abundance: many; v_gene: TRBV12-3/TRBV12-4; j_gene: TRBJ1-1; d_gene: NA; CDR3aa: CASSLWTWGENTEAFF; CDR3nt: TGTGCCAGCAGTCTCTGGACGTGGGGGGAGAACACTGAAGCTTTCTTT
abundance: NA; v_gene: TRBV3-1; j_gene: TRBJ2-3; d_gene: NA; CDR3aa: CASSPRGNTDTQYF; CDR3nt: TGTGCCAGCAGCCCGCGAGGGAACACAGATACGCAGTATTTT
abundance: few; v_gene: TRBV2; j_gene: TRBJ1-6; d_gene: NA; CDR3aa: CASSPIREDSPLHF; CDR3nt: TGTGCCAGCAGCCCGATAAGGGAGGATTCACCCCTCCACTTT
abundance: NA; v_gene: TRBV24-1; j_gene: TRBJ2-7; d_gene: TRBD2; CDR3aa: CATSDREDSYEQYF; CDR3nt: TGTGCCACCTCGGACCGGGAGGACTCCTACGAGCAGTACTTC
abundance: NA; v_gene: TRBV7-9; j_gene: TRBJ2-7; d_gene: TRBD1; CDR3aa: CASSPLGTGSEQYF; CDR3nt: TGTGCCAGCAGCCCTTTGGGGACAGGGAGCGAGCAGTACTTC
abundance: NA; v_gene: TRBV5-1; j_gene: TRBJ1-2; d_gene: NA; CDR3aa: CASSLEGLGYTF; CDR3nt: TGCGCCAGCAGCTTGGAAGGGCTTGGCTACACCTTC
abundance: NA; v_gene: TRBV3-1; j_gene: TRBJ1-6; d_gene: NA; CDR3aa: CASSQEGANNSPLHF; CDR3nt: TGTGCCAGCAGCCAAGAGGGGGCGAATAATTCACCCCTCCACTTT
abundance: NA; v_gene: TRBV12-3/TRBV12-4; j_gene: TRBJ1-5; d_gene: NA; CDR3aa: CASSLGRAYSNQPQHF; CDR3nt: TGTGCCAGCAGTTTAGGTAGAGCCTATAGCAATCAGCCCCAGCATTTT
abundance: few; v_gene: TRBV12-3/TRBV12-4; j_gene: TRBJ2-7; d_gene: TRBD2; CDR3aa: CASSPPRGLVSYEQYF; CDR3nt: TGTGCCAGCAGTCCCCCTAGGGGACTAGTATCCTACGAGCAGTACTTC
abundance: few; v_gene: TRBV12-3/TRBV12-4; j_gene: TRBJ2-1; d_gene: NA; CDR3aa: CASSMGDLGRRYNEQFF; CDR3nt: TGTGCCAGCAGCATGGGGGACCTGGGACGAAGATACAATGAGCAGTTCTTC